This entry describes one TCR beta chain. The data stem from a study of blood T cell repertoires in COVID-19. As for the study in general: COVID-19 samples, acute and convalescent, were from the United States, Italy and Spain. The cDNA or gDNA used as material had been derived from T cells, B-cell-depleted T cells, or PBMCs.

Libraries were prepared by immunoSEQ multiplex PCR; TCRdb keeps only in-frame clonotypes and omits some of them. This table holds almost 250,000 clones, approximately 90% found once. Germline CDR1 reads SEHNR; CDR2 reads FQNEAQ (reference sequence). After removal of 5 bases from V and 4 bases from J, the junction contained 9 bases not matched to a gene. CDR3 length: 15 residues. V usage is TRBV7-9 and J usage is TRBJ1-1, with 8 bases aligning to TRBD1. This sequence was found in a woman in her 30s who had recovered from COVID-19. The specimen was PBMCs or T cells enriched from blood (not recorded which). CDR3 bases: TGTGCCAGCAGCGCAAGAGACAGGGGATTCACTGAAGCTTTCTTT. Its protein is CASSARDRGFTEAFF. The full variable domain, rest sourced from reference TRBV7-9 and TRBJ1-1, is DTGVSQNPRHKITKRGQNVTFRCDPISEHNRLYWYRQTLGQGPEFLTYFQNEAQLEKSRLLSDRFSAERPKGSFSTLEIQRTEQGDSAMYLCASSARDRGFTEAFFGQGTRLTVV.